The 21 T cell receptor beta chains given below trace back to one sample, sequenced in a study of PD-L1 blockade in urothelial cancer (dated by TCRdb to 2017 to 2019). This specimen's time point label, per the study, means: pretreatment peripheral blood. Receptor amplification or capture employed the immunoSEQ multiplex PCR assay. TCRdb re-hosts the immuneACCESS table, in-frame sequences only. Its copies lack some clones; in the studies checked, an unresolved V gene accounts for under half of them, and the cause for the rest is not known. Counted in this sample were more than 45,000 clones; around 72% of them appeared once. The top ten clonotypes cover about 4.1% of the sample. The specimen comprised PBMCs, sampled around atezolizumab (anti-PD-L1) treatment. Every receptor here comes from a man between 65 and 85 years old with urothelial cancer.

The chain employs TRBV7-2 and TRBJ1-1; D perhaps matches TRBD1 (5 bases). Trimming removed 1 base at V and 1 base at J, with 13 bases between. CDR3 length: 16 residues. CDR1 is SGHTA, CDR2 FQGNSA, per germline. The CDR3: CASSLEGHRRNTEAFF. CDR3 bases: TGTGCCAGCAGCTTAGAGGGGCACAGGAGGAACACTGAAGCTTTCTTT.

In this sample, this clone turned up a few times. This rearrangement joins TRBV28 to TRBJ2-1; 11 bases match TRBD2. CDR1 is MDHEN and CDR2 is SYDVKM in the germline V gene. V dropped 6 bases and J dropped 6; count of bases not matched to a gene: 1. The CDR3 covers 13 residues. The CDR3 bases are TGTGCCAGCAGGACTAGCGGGACCAATGAGCAGTTCTTC. It specifies CASRTSGTNEQFF.

The chain combines TRBV4-2 with TRBJ2-2, with 12 bases matching TRBD2. CDR1 is LGHNA, CDR2 YNFKEQ, per germline. The CDR3 is 18 residues long. Losses at the gene ends were 0 bases for V and 2 bases for J; bases not matched to a gene: 4. The CDR3 loop reads CASSQDLTSGGNTGELFF. The DNA for the CDR3 is TGTGCCAGCAGCCAAGATTTGACTAGCGGGGGAAACACCGGGGAGCTGTTTTTT.

The chain is built from TRBV27 and TRBJ1-5; possible D gene TRBD1, 6 bases. V lost 3 bases and J 6 bases, leaving 9 bases between the germline ends. Germline V gene data show CDR1 as MNHEY and CDR2 as SMNVEV (reference sequence). The CDR3 loop spans 13 amino acids. The CDR3 loop is CASSLGAAQPQHF. CDR3 DNA sequence: TGTGCCAGCAGTTTGGGGGCCGCTCAGCCCCAGCATTTT.

The V and J genes are TRBV15 and TRBJ2-3; 13 nucleotides match TRBD2. The CDR3 contains 19 residues. In germline, CDR1 is LNHNV, CDR2 YYDKDF (reference sequence). V shed 1 base and J 2 bases; nucleotides not matched to a gene: 9. The CDR3: CATSRGTGLAGANTDTQYF. DNA of the CDR3: TGTGCCACCAGCAGAGGAACAGGACTAGCGGGAGCTAACACAGATACGCAGTATTTT. The full variable domain, its missing parts supplied by reference TRBV15 and TRBJ2-3, is DAMVIQNPRYQVTQFGKPVTLSCSQTLNHNVMYWYQQKSSQAPKLLFHYYDKDFNNEADTPDNFQSRRPNTSFCFLDIRSPGLGDTAMYLCATSRGTGLAGANTDTQYFGPGTRLTVL.

The chain links TRBV7-9 to TRBJ2-5, with a possible D match to TRBD1 (8 bases). The CDR3 is 16 residues long. Germline V gives CDR1 SEHNR, CDR2 FQNEAQ (reference sequence). Trimming left V 6 bases short and J 5 bases short, with 22 bases between. CDR3 protein: CASRLGGTGAGETQYF. The CDR3 nucleotides are TGTGCCAGCAGGCTCGGGGGGACAGGCGCCGGGGAGACCCAGTACTTC.

The rearrangement joins TRBV10-3 to TRBJ2-7; TRBD2 matches 11 bases. The CDR3 has 14 amino acids. Germline V gene sequence: CDR1 ENHRY, CDR2 SYGVKD. Unmatched junction bases numbered 6, after V lost 6 bases and J lost 5 bases. The CDR3 loop reads CAISETSGTNEQYF. In DNA, the CDR3 is TGTGCCATCAGCGAGACTAGCGGGACTAACGAGCAGTACTTC.

This clone was detected once. This chain links TRBV7-8 with TRBJ2-3; D is perhaps TRBD2 (7 bases). CDR3 size: 15 residues. Per germline, CDR1 SGHVS and CDR2 FQNEAQ. V was cut by 1 base and J by 3 bases, with 11 bases left in between. CDR3 in amino acids: CASSLVGGATDTQYF. CDR3 bases: TGTGCCAGCAGCTTAGTTGGGGGGGCGACAGATACGCAGTATTTT.

V is TRBV6-1 and J is TRBJ1-5, with D uncertain. This CDR3 is built from 15 residues. V lost 8 bases and J lost 2, with 16 bases in between. Germline loops: CDR1 MNHNS, CDR2 SASEGT. The CDR3 DNA follows: TGTGCCAGCGGAGCGGAGGGCGCCGGCAATCAGCCCCAGCATTTT. Protein: CASGAEGAGNQPQHF.

The chain has TRBV18 and TRBJ2-1; D is perhaps TRBD1 (6 bases). The V end lost 6 bases, the J end lost 0 bases, and 12 bases lay between the germline ends. The germline CDR1 and CDR2 sequences are KGHSH and LQKENI. The length of the CDR3 is 15 residues. The CDR3 DNA reads TGTGCCAGCTCCCTCAGGGGCAACTCCTACAATGAGCAGTTCTTC. This translates into CASSLRGNSYNEQFF.

The chain carries TRBV5-1 and TRBJ1-1; 10 bases fit TRBD1. CDR3 length: 16 amino acids. Trimming removed 1 base from V and 8 bases from J; junction bases left unmatched: 11. CDR1 is SGHRS and CDR2 is YFSETQ in the germline V gene. CDR3: CASSLTAPGQGSEAFF. CDR3 nucleotide sequence: TGCGCCAGCAGCTTGACCGCACCGGGACAGGGGTCCGAAGCTTTCTTT.

The V call is TRBV7-8, the J call TRBJ1-2; 8 bases are a match to TRBD1. With V trimmed by 5 bases and J by 4 bases, 9 bases remained unmatched. Germline V lookup: CDR1 SGHVS, CDR2 FQNEAQ. The CDR3 spans 15 residues. The CDR3 DNA sequence: TGTGCCAGCAGCCCAGGGACAGGACGGGGCTATGGCTACACCTTC. Protein sequence: CASSPGTGRGYGYTF. Combining the CDR3 with reference TRBV7-8 and TRBJ1-2 gives the whole variable domain GAGVSQSPRYKVAKRGQDVALRCDPISGHVSLFWYQQALGQGPEFLTYFQNEAQLDKSGLPSDRFFAERPEGSVSTLKIQRTQQEDSAVYLCASSPGTGRGYGYTFGSGTRLTVV.

This chain joins TRBV5-6 and TRBJ2-7, with TRBD1 matching over 8 bases. The V and J ends lost 4 bases and 7 bases, in that order; junction bases with no gene match: 4. Germline values: CDR1 SGHDT, CDR2 YYEEEE. The CDR3 runs 12 residues. The CDR3, as DNA: TGTGCCAGCAGCATTTACAGGGGGGAGCAGTACTTC. Amino acid sequence: CASSIYRGEQYF. Full variable domain (outside the CDR3, taken from reference TRBV5-6 and TRBJ2-7): DAGVTQSPTHLIKTRGQQVTLRCSPKSGHDTVSWYQQALGQGPQFIFQYYEEEERQRGNFPDRFSGHQFPNYSSELNVNALLLGDSALYLCASSIYRGEQYFGPGTRLTVT.

The CDR3 region is CASSARFSNSNQPQHF. The CDR3 coding sequence is TGTGCCAGTAGTGCCCGGTTCTCCAATAGCAATCAGCCCCAGCATTTT. This chain connects TRBV19 to TRBJ1-5; D gene uncertain. Germline V gene sequence: CDR1 LNHDA, CDR2 SQIVND (reference sequence). CDR3 size: 16 residues. V was clipped by 5 bases and J by 0 bases, with 14 bases between them.

V is TRBV7-2 and J is TRBJ1-2, with 9 bases identical to TRBD1. V gave up 1 base and J gave up 1 base; unmatched junction bases: 10. The CDR3 consists of 18 residues. Germline-derived CDR1 and CDR2 are SGHTA and FQGNSA. This CDR3 is CASSLVEGTGRFNYGYTF. The DNA for the CDR3 is TGTGCCAGCAGCTTAGTAGAAGGGACAGGGAGGTTTAACTATGGCTACACCTTC.

This clone has ten or more counts. V is TRBV19 and J is TRBJ2-6; TRBD2 is a possible D gene (6 bases). CDR1 and CDR2 from the germline V gene are LNHDA and SQIVND (reference sequence). The CDR3 sequence is 16 residues long. Trimming stripped 7 bases from V and 3 bases from J, with 16 bases between. The CDR3 DNA follows: TGTGCCAGTAAGGGGTTGGAGGGTGATGGGGCCAACGTCCTGACTTTC. Translated: CASKGLEGDGANVLTF.

This clone was recorded many times. The chain recombines TRBV18 with TRBJ1-1; 9 nucleotides agree with TRBD1. Germline V lookup: CDR1 KGHSH, CDR2 LQKENI. V lost 6 bases to trimming and J lost 2 bases; unmatched junction nucleotides: 10. CDR3 length equals 16 residues. CDR3 DNA sequence: TGTGCCAGCTCTGATACAGGGGGCGCGGTTAACACTGAAGCTTTCTTT. Translated: CASSDTGGAVNTEAFF.

V is TRBV2 and J is TRBJ2-2, with 8 positions matching TRBD2. The CDR3 covers 13 residues. The J segment lost 8 bases and the V segment lost 8 bases, leaving 7 bases of the junction unmatched. Germline V CDR1 and CDR2: SNHLY, FYNNEI. The CDR3 here is CASSRGGPGELFF. For the CDR3, the DNA is TGTGCCAGCTCACGGGGGGGTCCTGGGGAGCTGTTTTTT.

The chain carries TRBV7-9 and TRBJ2-5, with a weak D call TRBD1 (6 bases). Germline V gene sequence: CDR1 SEHNR, CDR2 FQNEAQ (reference sequence). The CDR3 extends over 13 amino acids. The ends were cut back, 5 bases at V and 1 base at J, with 8 bases in the middle. The CDR3 DNA reads TGTGCCAGCAGCGCGACAGGCCAAGAGACCCAGTACTTC. It specifies CASSATGQETQYF.

This clone was recorded many times. The gene calls are TRBV15 and TRBJ2-1, with 14 bases fitting TRBD2. The ends lost 5 bases at V and 13 bases at J; junction bases unmatched: 7. Germline CDR1 and CDR2: LNHNV and YYDKDF (reference sequence). This CDR3 has 14 residues. The CDR3 nucleotides read TGTGCCACCAGCCAAGGACTAGCGGGGGGCCTACAGTTCTTC. Translated: CATSQGLAGGLQFF. Full variable domain (outside the CDR3, taken from reference TRBV15 and TRBJ2-1): DAMVIQNPRYQVTQFGKPVTLSCSQTLNHNVMYWYQQKSSQAPKLLFHYYDKDFNNEADTPDNFQSRRPNTSFCFLDIRSPGLGDTAMYLCATSQGLAGGLQFFGPGTRLTVL.

The chain has TRBV18 and TRBJ2-2; maybe TRBD2 (6 bases). CDR3 length equals 12 residues. V lost 7 bases to trimming and J lost 7 bases, with 10 bases between them. Germline V gene lookup returns CDR1 KGHSH and CDR2 LQKENI. The CDR3 loop is CASFIGGGELFF. As DNA, the CDR3 is TGTGCCAGCTTCATCGGGGGCGGGGAGCTGTTTTTT.